Listed here are 5 T cell receptor beta chains from one sample, sequenced in a study of regulatory T cells in long-lasting Graves disease. Investigators prepared the TCR beta libraries by applying iRepertoire HTBI primers and Arm-PCR of CDR3 regions. TCRdb fed the multiplex PCR reads into MiXCR, producing one record per CDR3 protein. The table lists around 250,000 distinct CDR3 sequences, about a sixth of them singletons. Time point noted: newly diagnosed GD, antithyroid drugs for less than 3 months. PBMC-derived RNA was used for the TCR library. Sequences were derived from peripheral blood mononuclear cells (PBMCs), sampled at new diagnosis, from a patient treated with antithyroid drugs. Receptors originate from a female donor with Graves disease.

The chain links TRBV9 to TRBJ2-5; 9 nucleotides agree with TRBD2. There are 16 residues in the CDR3. Germline lookup yields CDR1 SGDLS and CDR2 YYNGEE. Germline trimming cut 3 bases from V and 2 bases from J; bases unmatched to any gene: 8. The CDR3 sequence: CASSALGSGRQETQYF. The CDR3 DNA reads TGTGCCAGCAGCGCCCTGGGAAGCGGGAGGCAAGAGACCCAGTACTTC. Combining the CDR3 with reference TRBV9 and TRBJ2-5 gives the whole variable domain DSGVTQTPKHLITATGQRVTLRCSPRSGDLSVYWYQQSLDQGLQFLIQYYNGEERAKGNILERFSAQQFPDLHSELNLSSLELGDSALYFCASSALGSGRQETQYFGPGTRLLVL.

This sequence joins TRBV27 and TRBJ2-5; possible D gene TRBD2, 5 bases. This CDR3 has 13 residues. Deletions cut 0 bases from V and 11 bases from J, with 13 bases between. Germline-derived CDR1 and CDR2 are MNHEY and SMNVEV (reference sequence). As DNA, the CDR3 is TGTGCCAGCAGTTTATCACCGGGGTGGATTCAGTACTTC. This gives the protein CASSLSPGWIQYF.

This clonotype was counted ten times or more. V is TRBV3-1 and J is TRBJ1-2; a weak D match, TRBD1 (6 bases). There are 14 residues in the CDR3. Per the germline V gene, CDR1 is LGHDT and CDR2 is YNNKEL (reference sequence). V gave up 4 bases and J gave up 8 bases, with 17 bases separating them. CDR3 nucleotide sequence: TGTGCCAGCAGCCCCGAACAGGGAGGAGGGGGCTACACCTTC. Translated: CASSPEQGGGGYTF.

Ten or more counts support this clonotype. V and J are TRBV6-1 and TRBJ1-2, with TRBD1 as a possible D gene (5 bases). V dropped 5 bases and J dropped 2 bases, with 15 bases sitting between them. CDR3 size: 15 residues. CDR1 and CDR2 (germline): MNHNS, SASEGT. CDR3 DNA sequence: TGTGCCAGCAGTAACAGACAGAGAGGGAACTATGGCTACACCTTC. Protein product: CASSNRQRGNYGYTF.

Ten or more counts support this clonotype. This chain connects TRBV6-5 to TRBJ1-6; no clear D. The germline V and J ends were trimmed by 2 bases and 5 bases, with 16 bases remaining between them. Germline loops: CDR1 MNHEY, CDR2 SVGAGI. There are 17 residues in the CDR3. CDR3 DNA sequence: TGTGCCAGCAGTTACGAACGACCCCTTCCCAATAATTCACCCCTCCACTTT. Its translation: CASSYERPLPNNSPLHF.